This T cell receptor (beta chain) was sequenced in a study of metastatic and nonmetastatic thyroid tumors (dated by TCRdb to about 2020). Concerning the study at large: Repertoires from peripheral blood and from tumor or nodule tissue samples of malignant and benign thyroid patients were compared. Overall study results and their limits: In both blood and tumor samples, malignant tumors were reported to have significantly higher TCR beta diversity than benign nodules.

No treatment had been received by any patient before thyroid surgery. Using T-cell receptor beta sequencing, the study looked back at clinical samples from patients collected from 2012 to 2018. The CDR3 runs 17 amino acids, cysteine and phenylalanine included. Kept here is only the CDR3 DNA, which spans 51 bases and is read in frame from base 1. Clipping removes 0 bases from V and 2 bases from J, with 7 as the unmatched junction base count. CDR1 SGHRS and CDR2 YFSETQ were looked up in the germline V gene. Libraries were constructed by PCR. The sequencing machine was an Illumina HiSeq 4000. High-throughput sequencing was used to profile the TCR beta-chain CDR3 region of each patient. Per the source publication's procedure: The researchers built a classifier to tell apart papillary thyroid cancer patients with distant metastasis, based on CDR3 differences among clinicopathological groups. The Shannon index was used to assess repertoire diversity, and the Morisita-Horn index was used to assess tumor-blood repertoire similarity. TCRdb reworked the public reads: Q25 trimming with fastp, MiXCR clone assembly, productive beta chains retained. Clone size and V and J calls follow TCRdb, not the original study. The sample profile shows approximately 7,100 clones; over 25% of them were found once. The top ten hold 10% of the sample.

Judged by its sample share, this clone qualifies as medium-sized (0.01 to 0.1%). It has no known antigen specificity. It has no much larger one-base neighbor in the sample; base qualities were not kept. The V and J genes are TRBV5-1 and TRBJ2-3; 9 nucleotides in the junction match TRBD2. This clonotype was obtained from a female donor with papillary thyroid cancer or a benign thyroid nodule (not recorded which). Some clones in this sample may be carry-over from other donors' samples. The specimen was tumor tissue. This receptor carries the CDR3 CASSLARAGGPTDTQYF. Read as DNA, the sequence is TGCGCCAGCAGCTTGGCCCGGGCGGGAGGGCCCACAGATACGCAGTATTTT.